Presented here are 32 T cell receptor beta chains from one specimen sequenced in a study of T cell changes during pregnancy in multiple sclerosis. Some clones are missing from TCRdb's copy, which holds only in-frame ones; the method was immunoSEQ multiplex PCR. This table has approximately 30,000 clones, approximately 90% appearing once. The sample was CD8+ T cells from peripheral blood mononuclear cells, taken in the first trimester of pregnancy. All receptors come from a female donor with multiple sclerosis, enrolled in a pregnancy study.

This clone was picked up one time. The chain employs TRBV27 and TRBJ2-7; D is perhaps TRBD1 (6 bases). The V end lost 6 bases, the J end lost 1 base, and 13 bases lay between the germline ends. This CDR3 contains 14 residues. Germline V gives CDR1 MNHEY, CDR2 SMNVEV (reference sequence). CDR3 bases: TGTGCCAGCAGAACCGAAAGGGGGTCCTACGAGCAGTACTTC. This gives the protein CASRTERGSYEQYF.

The gene calls are TRBV27 and TRBJ2-7; the match to TRBD1 covers 8 bases. Per the germline V gene, CDR1 is MNHEY and CDR2 is SMNVEV (reference sequence). The CDR3 has 14 residues. The J segment lost 4 bases and the V segment lost 5 bases, leaving 7 bases of the junction unmatched. Here the CDR3 reads CASSAWDRFYEQYF. CDR3 nucleotide sequence: TGTGCCAGCAGTGCCTGGGACAGGTTTTACGAGCAGTACTTC.

The V and J genes are TRBV7-9 and TRBJ1-2; TRBD1 matches 8 bases. After removal of 5 bases from V and 7 bases from J, the junction contained 6 bases not matched to a gene. The CDR3 runs to 13 residues. In germline, CDR1 is SEHNR, CDR2 FQNEAQ (reference sequence). The chain's CDR3 is CASSPTGEFGYTF. CDR3 coding DNA: TGTGCCAGCAGCCCGACAGGGGAATTTGGCTACACCTTC.

The rearrangement links TRBV27 to TRBJ2-4, with 12 bases matching TRBD1. Germline lookup yields CDR1 MNHEY and CDR2 SMNVEV (reference sequence). The CDR3 is 14 amino acids. The V gene end was trimmed by 11 bases and the J gene end by 6 bases; junction bases not matched to a gene: 8. This CDR3 is CASLPGQGANIQYF. DNA of the CDR3: TGTGCCTCCCTCCCGGGACAGGGGGCAAACATTCAGTACTTC.

The genes are TRBV28 and TRBJ2-7, with 8 bases that match TRBD1. CDR3 size: 14 residues. CDR1 and CDR2 (germline): MDHEN, SYDVKM. Unmatched junction bases numbered 8, after V lost 4 bases and J lost 6 bases. CDR3 coding DNA: TGTGCCAGCAGTTCTAGACAGGGGTTGGGCGAGCAGTACTTC. Protein sequence: CASSSRQGLGEQYF.

This chain links TRBV7-6 with TRBJ1-1, with D unclear. V lost 5 bases to trimming and J lost 0 bases, with 7 bases between them. This CDR3 is built from 13 residues. CDR1 and CDR2 (germline): SGHVS, FNYEAQ. This CDR3 reads CASSPHVNTEAFF. CDR3 in DNA: TGTGCCAGCAGCCCACACGTGAACACTGAAGCTTTCTTT.

This chain links TRBV2 with TRBJ2-3; D may be TRBD1 (5 bases). CDR1 is SNHLY, CDR2 FYNNEI, per germline. This CDR3 spans 14 amino acids. Between the trimmed V and J ends, which lost 5 bases and 0 bases, there was a span of 9 bases. CDR3 in amino acids: CASSRGTSTDTQYF. In DNA form, the CDR3 reads TGTGCCAGCAGTAGGGGAACTAGCACAGATACGCAGTATTTT. The complete variable domain, with remaining parts taken from reference TRBV2 and TRBJ2-3, reads EPEVTQTPSHQVTQMGQEVILRCVPISNHLYFYWYRQILGQKVEFLVSFYNNEISEKSEIFDDQFSVERPDGSNFTLKIRSTKLEDSAMYFCASSRGTSTDTQYFGPGTRLTVL.

This chain uses TRBV5-1 with TRBJ1-4, with D possibly matching TRBD1 (5 bases). With 0 bases removed from V and 7 bases from J, the gap between germline ends came to 10 bases. The CDR3 consists of 14 residues. Per germline, CDR1 SGHRS and CDR2 YFSETQ. This CDR3 is CASSLEGALEKLFF. CDR3 bases: TGCGCCAGCAGCTTGGAAGGGGCCCTTGAAAAACTGTTTTTT.

The V and J genes are TRBV13 and TRBJ2-7; 10 bases line up with TRBD2. Looked up from germline, CDR1 is PRHDT and CDR2 is FYEKMQ (reference sequence). The V gene end was trimmed by 4 bases and the J gene end by 2 bases; junction bases not matched to a gene: 5. This CDR3 contains 15 residues. In DNA, the CDR3 is TGTGCCAGCAGCTCCGGACTAGCGGATACCTACGAGCAGTACTTC. This gives the protein CASSSGLADTYEQYF.

The CDR3 sequence: CASRSLTNTGELFF. The CDR3 coding sequence is TGTGCCAGCAGATCCCTAACGAACACCGGGGAGCTGTTTTTT. The chain combines TRBV28 with TRBJ2-2; D gene unclear. V was pared by 6 bases and J by 0 bases, with 8 bases between. Per the germline V gene, CDR1 is MDHEN and CDR2 is SYDVKM. This CDR3 has 14 amino acids.

This clone was picked up one time. The CDR3 sequence is CASSPGHPNTGELFF. The DNA for the CDR3 is TGCGCCAGCAGCCCCGGACATCCGAACACCGGGGAGCTGTTTTTT. The genes are TRBV5-1 and TRBJ2-2, with D tentatively TRBD1 (5 bases). Trimming removed 4 bases from V and 0 bases from J, with 10 bases in between. CDR1 and CDR2 (germline): SGHRS, YFSETQ. This CDR3 has 15 amino acids.

The chain combines TRBV27 with TRBJ2-5; 11 bases are shared with TRBD1. V lost 6 bases and J lost 5; bases outside the gene matches: 11. The CDR3 has 16 residues. Germline assignment: CDR1 MNHEY and CDR2 SMNVEV (reference sequence). The CDR3 region is CASSGDRGYGAETQYF. CDR3 coding DNA: TGTGCCAGCAGCGGGGACAGGGGGTACGGTGCGGAGACCCAGTACTTC.

This clone showed up just once. This rearrangement joins TRBV4-2 to TRBJ2-1; D is ambiguous. Germline CDR1 is LGHNA and CDR2 is YNFKEQ. The CDR3 is 16 residues long. V lost 1 base and J 4 bases, leaving 14 bases between the germline ends. The CDR3 region has the DNA TGTGCCAGCAGCCAAGGAACCAACGCGGAGTACAATGAGCAGTTCTTC. Its translation: CASSQGTNAEYNEQFF.

The chain is built from TRBV7-9 and TRBJ2-3, with 7 positions matching TRBD2. The CDR3 sequence is 16 residues long. CDR1 and CDR2 from the germline V gene are SEHNR and FQNEAQ (reference sequence). V lost 1 base, J lost 2 bases, and 6 bases stayed unmatched. The CDR3 region has the DNA TGTGCCAGCAGCTTAGTACTAGCGCTTCACACAGATACGCAGTATTTT. It encodes CASSLVLALHTDTQYF.

The rearrangement joins TRBV7-9 to TRBJ2-2, with TRBD1 as a possible D gene (6 bases). Germline V CDR1 and CDR2: SEHNR, FQNEAQ (reference sequence). With 4 bases removed from V and 0 bases from J, the gap between germline ends came to 18 bases. The CDR3 has 18 amino acids. CDR3 protein: CASSSPSDRLANTGELFF. The CDR3 coding sequence is TGTGCCAGCAGCTCGCCAAGTGACAGGCTCGCGAACACCGGGGAGCTGTTTTTT.

This clone appeared a few times. The chain couples TRBV13 to TRBJ1-1; a possible D gene is TRBD1 (6 bases). Trimming stripped 3 bases from V and 0 bases from J, with 14 bases between. CDR3 length: 16 residues. Germline V CDR1 and CDR2: PRHDT, FYEKMQ (reference sequence). The CDR3 loop is CASSFIQGGMNTEAFF. In DNA form, the CDR3 reads TGTGCCAGCAGCTTTATACAGGGTGGGATGAACACTGAAGCTTTCTTT.

The table lists this clone with a few counts. The V gene is TRBV2, the J gene TRBJ2-7, with D possibly matching TRBD2 (6 bases). V lost 2 bases and J 5 bases, leaving 13 bases between the germline ends. The CDR3 is 14 amino acids. Germline-derived CDR1 and CDR2 are SNHLY and FYNNEI. The CDR3 nucleotides are TGTGCCAGCAGTGAATGGAGGGATCTGGACGAGCAGTACTTC. Its protein product is CASSEWRDLDEQYF.

The chain carries TRBV2 and TRBJ2-7, with 7 positions matching TRBD1. The CDR3 is 14 residues long. Looked up from germline, CDR1 is SNHLY and CDR2 is FYNNEI. Trimming removed 5 bases from V and 3 bases from J; junction bases left unmatched: 7. CDR3 sequence: CASSYGTVVYEQYF. The CDR3, as DNA: TGTGCCAGCAGTTACGGGACAGTAGTCTACGAGCAGTACTTC.

This clone has only one observation. The J gene is TRBJ2-5, the V gene TRBV30; D might be TRBD2 (6 bases). V lost 2 bases to trimming and J lost 5 bases, with 15 bases between them. The CDR3 runs to 14 residues. The germline CDR1 and CDR2 sequences are GTSNPN and SVGIG (reference sequence). CDR3: CAWSLDPGRETQYF. CDR3 in DNA: TGTGCCTGGAGTTTAGATCCGGGGAGGGAGACCCAGTACTTC.

V is TRBV5-1 and J is TRBJ1-1; D is unresolved. This CDR3 has 16 amino acids. CDR1 and CDR2 (germline): SGHRS, YFSETQ. The V gene lost 0 bases and the J gene lost 10 bases, with 22 bases spanning the gap. CDR3 sequence reads: CASSLGLTAGGDRAFF. CDR3 bases: TGCGCCAGCAGCTTGGGACTAACAGCGGGAGGTGATAGAGCTTTCTTT. The full variable domain, rest sourced from reference TRBV5-1 and TRBJ1-1, is KAGVTQTPRYLIKTRGQQVTLSCSPISGHRSVSWYQQTPGQGLQFLFEYFSETQRNKGNFPGRFSGRQFSNSRSEMNVSTLELGDSALYLCASSLGLTAGGDRAFFGQGTRLTVV.

The chain recombines TRBV19 with TRBJ1-1, with a tentative D call TRBD1 (6 bases). CDR3 size: 13 residues. Trimming removed 7 bases from V and 8 bases from J, with 17 bases in between. Germline V lookup: CDR1 LNHDA, CDR2 SQIVND (reference sequence). The CDR3 DNA sequence: TGTGCCAGTACTATTAATACAGACAGGGAAGCTTTCTTT. Translated, it gives CASTINTDREAFF.

The chain recombines TRBV7-9 with TRBJ2-2; 8 bases are a match to TRBD1. The germline V gene encodes CDR1 SEHNR and CDR2 FQNEAQ (reference sequence). After removal of 6 bases from V and 4 bases from J, the junction contained 4 bases not matched to a gene. The CDR3 is made up of 14 amino acids. CDR3 nucleotides: TGTGCCAGCAGACTTACAGGGGGCACCGGGGAGCTGTTTTTT. Translation: CASRLTGGTGELFF.

The V gene is TRBV5-4, the J gene TRBJ1-1; D not resolved. This CDR3 is 14 amino acids long. V gave up 7 bases and J gave up 0 bases, with 13 bases separating them. Germline CDR1 SGHNT, CDR2 YYREEE (reference sequence). CDR3 bases: TGTGCCAGCCAAGACGTTGACATGAACACTGAAGCTTTCTTT. This sequence encodes CASQDVDMNTEAFF.

The chain has TRBV6-5 and TRBJ1-1, with TRBD1 as a possible D gene (5 bases). The CDR3 is made up of 16 amino acids. Germline-derived CDR1 and CDR2 are MNHEY and SVGAGI. V was cut by 0 bases and J by 1 base, with 12 bases left in between. The CDR3 loop is CASSYSRGAQNTEAFF. In DNA, the CDR3 is TGTGCCAGCAGTTACTCTCGTGGGGCCCAGAACACTGAAGCTTTCTTT.

The chain's CDR3 is CASSLGQGLRTEAFF. In nucleotides, the CDR3 is TGCGCCAGCAGCTTGGGACAGGGTCTTCGCACTGAAGCTTTCTTT. The rearrangement joins TRBV5-1 to TRBJ1-1, with 7 bases identical to TRBD1. CDR3 size: 15 residues. Germline CDR1 SGHRS, CDR2 YFSETQ. V shed 0 bases, J shed 4 bases, and the junction held 6 bases outside the gene matches.

The chain carries TRBV18 and TRBJ2-4; TRBD1 might be the D (5 bases). Germline V CDR1 and CDR2: KGHSH, LQKENI. This CDR3 has 15 residues. The V gene lost 3 bases and the J gene lost 5 bases, with 14 bases spanning the gap. CDR3 DNA: TGTGCCAGCTCACCCGGTACGAGGACACAAAACATTCAGTACTTC. It yields the protein CASSPGTRTQNIQYF.

V is TRBV4-1 and J is TRBJ2-7, with D perhaps TRBD1 (5 bases). Trimming shortened V by 2 bases and J by 3 bases, and 11 bases separated the two germline ends. Germline loops: CDR1 MGHRA, CDR2 YSYEKL. The CDR3 covers 14 residues. In nucleotides, the CDR3 is TGCGCCAGCAGCCAATGGGGCGGTAACTACGAGCAGTACTTC. Protein: CASSQWGGNYEQYF.

The rearrangement uses TRBV7-9 and TRBJ2-3; 9 bases line up with TRBD1. V gave up 5 bases and J gave up 3 bases; unmatched junction bases: 6. Germline V gives CDR1 SEHNR, CDR2 FQNEAQ (reference sequence). The CDR3 loop spans 15 amino acids. This CDR3 reads CASSRRDRETDTQYF. In DNA, the CDR3 is TGTGCCAGCAGCCGCCGGGACAGGGAAACAGATACGCAGTATTTT.

The chain links TRBV7-3 to TRBJ2-1; TRBD2 matches 7 bases. V gave up 5 bases and J gave up 8 bases; unmatched junction bases: 6. The CDR3 length is 13 residues. The germline V gene has CDR1 SGHTA and CDR2 FQGTGA. The CDR3 reads CASSPGLVDEQFF. CDR3 bases: TGTGCCAGCAGCCCAGGACTAGTCGATGAGCAGTTCTTC.

V usage is TRBV7-2 and J usage is TRBJ2-3, with 11 positions matching TRBD2. Germline lookup yields CDR1 SGHTA and CDR2 FQGNSA. The CDR3 spans 16 residues. Germline trimming cut 2 bases from V and 2 bases from J; bases unmatched to any gene: 3. CDR3 sequence reads: CASSLSSGGLTDTQYF. DNA of the CDR3: TGTGCCAGCAGCTTATCTAGCGGGGGGCTCACAGATACGCAGTATTTT.

The chain recombines TRBV19 with TRBJ1-1, with D unresolved. Germline CDR1 and CDR2: LNHDA and SQIVND (reference sequence). CDR3 length equals 12 residues. The V end was cut by 3 bases, the J end by 1 base, with 3 bases between. Written as DNA, the CDR3 is TGTGCCAGTAGTATCTGGAACACTGAAGCTTTCTTT. This gives the protein CASSIWNTEAFF. The complete variable domain, with remaining parts taken from reference TRBV19 and TRBJ1-1, reads DGGITQSPKYLFRKEGQNVTLSCEQNLNHDAMYWYRQDPGQGLRLIYYSQIVNDFQKGDIAEGYSVSREKKESFPLTVTSAQKNPTAFYLCASSIWNTEAFFGQGTRLTVV.

In this sample, this clone turned up once. The chain carries TRBV29-1 and TRBJ2-2; D is unclear. Germline V gives CDR1 SQVTM, CDR2 ANQGSEA. Between the trimmed V and J ends, which lost 3 bases and 7 bases, there was a span of 3 bases. The CDR3 consists of 10 residues. Written as DNA, the CDR3 is TGCAGCGTTGACTTCGGGGAGCTGTTTTTT. Translated, it gives CSVDFGELFF.